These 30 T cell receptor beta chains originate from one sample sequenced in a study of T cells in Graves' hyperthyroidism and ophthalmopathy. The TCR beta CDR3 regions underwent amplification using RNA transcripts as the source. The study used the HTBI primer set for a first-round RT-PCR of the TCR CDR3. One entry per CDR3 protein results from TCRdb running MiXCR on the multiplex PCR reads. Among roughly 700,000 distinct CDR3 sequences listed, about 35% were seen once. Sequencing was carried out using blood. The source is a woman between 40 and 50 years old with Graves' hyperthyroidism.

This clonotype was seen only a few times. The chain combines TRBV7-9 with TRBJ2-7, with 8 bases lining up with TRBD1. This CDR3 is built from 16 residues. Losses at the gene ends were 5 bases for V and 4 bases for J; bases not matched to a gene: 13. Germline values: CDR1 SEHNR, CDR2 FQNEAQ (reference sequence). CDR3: CASSNTGTGRDYEQYF. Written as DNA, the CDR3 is TGTGCCAGCAGCAACACAGGGACAGGTCGAGATTACGAGCAGTACTTC.

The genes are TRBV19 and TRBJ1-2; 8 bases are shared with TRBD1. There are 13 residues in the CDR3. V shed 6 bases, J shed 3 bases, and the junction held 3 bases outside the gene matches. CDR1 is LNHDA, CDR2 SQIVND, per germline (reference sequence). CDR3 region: CASSSGGYYGYTF. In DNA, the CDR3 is TGTGCCAGTAGCTCAGGGGGCTACTATGGCTACACCTTC.

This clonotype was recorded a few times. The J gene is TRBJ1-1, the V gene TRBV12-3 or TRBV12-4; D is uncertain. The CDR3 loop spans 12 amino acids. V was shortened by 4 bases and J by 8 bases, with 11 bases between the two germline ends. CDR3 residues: CASSYSTDEAFF. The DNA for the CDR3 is TGTGCCAGCAGTTATTCGACCGACGAAGCTTTCTTT.

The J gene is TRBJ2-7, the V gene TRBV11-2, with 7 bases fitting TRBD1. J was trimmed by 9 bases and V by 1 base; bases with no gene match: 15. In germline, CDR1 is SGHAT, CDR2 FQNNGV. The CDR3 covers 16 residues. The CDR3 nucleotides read TGTGCCAGCAGCTTAGCCGACAGGGAAGAGCCAGATACGCAGTACTTC. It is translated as CASSLADREEPDTQYF.

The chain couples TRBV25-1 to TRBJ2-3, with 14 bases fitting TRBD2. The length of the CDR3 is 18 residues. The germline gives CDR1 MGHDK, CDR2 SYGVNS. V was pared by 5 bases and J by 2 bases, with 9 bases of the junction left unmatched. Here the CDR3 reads CASSRTGTSGRDTDTQYF. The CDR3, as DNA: TGTGCCAGCAGTCGCACCGGGACTAGCGGGAGAGACACAGATACGCAGTATTTT.

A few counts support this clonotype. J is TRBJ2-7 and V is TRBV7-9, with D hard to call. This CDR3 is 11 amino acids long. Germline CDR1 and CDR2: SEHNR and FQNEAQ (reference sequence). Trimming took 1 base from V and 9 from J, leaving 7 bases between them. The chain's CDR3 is CASSLEGGQYF. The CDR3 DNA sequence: TGTGCCAGCAGCTTAGAGGGCGGGCAGTACTTC.

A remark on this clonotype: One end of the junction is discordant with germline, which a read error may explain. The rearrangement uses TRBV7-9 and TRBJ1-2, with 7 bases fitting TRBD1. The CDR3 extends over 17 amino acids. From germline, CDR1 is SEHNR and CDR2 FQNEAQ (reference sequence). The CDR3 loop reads CASRISDRAQANYGYAF. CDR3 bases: TGTGCCAGCAGAATAAGTGACAGGGCTCAAGCTAACTATGGCTACGCCTTC.

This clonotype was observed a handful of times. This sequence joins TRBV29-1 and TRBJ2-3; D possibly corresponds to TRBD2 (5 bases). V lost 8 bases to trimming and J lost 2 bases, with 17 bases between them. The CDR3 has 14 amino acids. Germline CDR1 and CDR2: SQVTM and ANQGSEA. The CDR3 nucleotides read TGCAGCTCGGAGGACGACTACCCCACAGATACGCAGTATTTT. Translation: CSSEDDYPTDTQYF.

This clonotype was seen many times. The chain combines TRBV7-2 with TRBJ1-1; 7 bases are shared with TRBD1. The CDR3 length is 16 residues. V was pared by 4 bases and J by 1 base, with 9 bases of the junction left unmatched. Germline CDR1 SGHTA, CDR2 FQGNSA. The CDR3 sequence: CASSSGFGTANTEAFF. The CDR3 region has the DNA TGTGCCAGCAGCTCCGGTTTCGGGACAGCGAACACTGAAGCTTTCTTT.

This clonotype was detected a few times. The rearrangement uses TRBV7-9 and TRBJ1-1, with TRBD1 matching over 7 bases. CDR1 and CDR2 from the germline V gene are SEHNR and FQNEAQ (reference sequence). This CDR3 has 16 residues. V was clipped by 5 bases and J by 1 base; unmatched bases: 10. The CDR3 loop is CASSKFGTVKNTEAFF. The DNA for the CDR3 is TGTGCCAGCAGCAAATTTGGGACAGTGAAGAACACTGAAGCTTTCTTT.

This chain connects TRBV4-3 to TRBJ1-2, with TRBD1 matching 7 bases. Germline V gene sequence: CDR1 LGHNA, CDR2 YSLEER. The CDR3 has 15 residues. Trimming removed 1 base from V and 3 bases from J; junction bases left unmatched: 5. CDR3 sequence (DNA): TGCGCCAGCAGCCAAGGTGCCGGGACAGACTATGGCTACACCTTC. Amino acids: CASSQGAGTDYGYTF.

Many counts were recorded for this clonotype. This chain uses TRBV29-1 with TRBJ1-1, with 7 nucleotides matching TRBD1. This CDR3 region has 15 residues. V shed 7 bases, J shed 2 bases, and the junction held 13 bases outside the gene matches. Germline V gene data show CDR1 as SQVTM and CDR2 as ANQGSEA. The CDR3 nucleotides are TGCAGCGGGGCACAGGGGTGGGGGGCAAACACTGAAGCTTTCTTT. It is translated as CSGAQGWGANTEAFF.

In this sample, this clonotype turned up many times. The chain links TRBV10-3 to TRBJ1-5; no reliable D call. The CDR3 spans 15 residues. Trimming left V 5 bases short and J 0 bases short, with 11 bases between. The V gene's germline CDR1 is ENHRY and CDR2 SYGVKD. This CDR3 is CAISPDTYSNQPQHF. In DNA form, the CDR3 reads TGTGCCATCAGTCCAGACACCTATAGCAATCAGCCCCAGCATTTT.

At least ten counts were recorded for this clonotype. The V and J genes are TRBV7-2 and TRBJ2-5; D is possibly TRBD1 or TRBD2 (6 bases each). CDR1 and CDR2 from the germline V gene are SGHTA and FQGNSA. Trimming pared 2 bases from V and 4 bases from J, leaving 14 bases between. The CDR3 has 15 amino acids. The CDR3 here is CASSLFPRGRETQYF. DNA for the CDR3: TGTGCCAGCAGCTTATTTCCTCGGGGGCGAGAGACCCAGTACTTC.

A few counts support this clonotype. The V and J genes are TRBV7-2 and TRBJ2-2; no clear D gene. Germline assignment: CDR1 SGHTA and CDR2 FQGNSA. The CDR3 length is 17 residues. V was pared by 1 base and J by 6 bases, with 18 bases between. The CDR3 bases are TGTGCCAGCAGCTTAGACTTAGATTCCATACTTGCCGGGGAGCTGTTTTTT. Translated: CASSLDLDSILAGELFF.

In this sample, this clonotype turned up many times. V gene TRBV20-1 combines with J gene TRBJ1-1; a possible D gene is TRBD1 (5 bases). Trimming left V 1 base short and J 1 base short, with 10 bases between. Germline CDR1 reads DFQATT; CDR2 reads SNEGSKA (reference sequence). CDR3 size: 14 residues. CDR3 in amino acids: CSARGGAENTEAFF. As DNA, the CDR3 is TGCAGTGCTAGAGGTGGGGCAGAGAACACTGAAGCTTTCTTT.

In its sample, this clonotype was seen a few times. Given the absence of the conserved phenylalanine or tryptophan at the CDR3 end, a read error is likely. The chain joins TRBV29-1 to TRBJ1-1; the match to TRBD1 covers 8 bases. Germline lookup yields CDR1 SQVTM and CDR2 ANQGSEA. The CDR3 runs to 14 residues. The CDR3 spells CTSETGAMNTEAFL. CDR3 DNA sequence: TGCACGTCAGAGACAGGGGCGATGAACACTGAAGCTTTCCTT.

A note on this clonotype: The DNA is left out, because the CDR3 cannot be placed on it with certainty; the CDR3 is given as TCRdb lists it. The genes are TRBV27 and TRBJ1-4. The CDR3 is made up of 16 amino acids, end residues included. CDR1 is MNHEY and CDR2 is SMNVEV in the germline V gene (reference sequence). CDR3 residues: CASSSSAGRSNEKLFF.

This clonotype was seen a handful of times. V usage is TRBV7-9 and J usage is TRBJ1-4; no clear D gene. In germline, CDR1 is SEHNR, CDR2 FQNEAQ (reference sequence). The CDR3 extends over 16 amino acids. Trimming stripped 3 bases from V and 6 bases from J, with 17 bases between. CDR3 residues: CASSFFTYGMHEKLFF. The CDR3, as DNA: TGTGCCAGCAGCTTTTTCACGTATGGAATGCATGAAAAACTGTTTTTT.

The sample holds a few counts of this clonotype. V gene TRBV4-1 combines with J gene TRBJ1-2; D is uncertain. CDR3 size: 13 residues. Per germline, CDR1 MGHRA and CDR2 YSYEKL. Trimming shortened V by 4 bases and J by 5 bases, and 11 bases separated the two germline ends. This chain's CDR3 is CASSLAGKYGYTF. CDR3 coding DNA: TGCGCCAGCAGCCTCGCGGGGAAGTATGGCTACACCTTC.

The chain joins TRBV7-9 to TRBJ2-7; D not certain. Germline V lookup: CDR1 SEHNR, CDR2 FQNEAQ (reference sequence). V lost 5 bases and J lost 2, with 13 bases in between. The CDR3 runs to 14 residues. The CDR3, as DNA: TGTGCCAGCAGCCTTACCCCGGGCGCCTACGAGCAGTACTTC. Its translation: CASSLTPGAYEQYF.

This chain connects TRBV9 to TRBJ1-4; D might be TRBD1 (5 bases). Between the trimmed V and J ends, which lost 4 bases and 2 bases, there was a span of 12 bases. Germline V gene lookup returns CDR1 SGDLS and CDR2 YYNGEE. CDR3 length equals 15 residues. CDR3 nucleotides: TGTGCCAGCAGCCAAGCGGGGGGGACTAATGAAAAACTGTTTTTT. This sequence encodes CASSQAGGTNEKLFF.

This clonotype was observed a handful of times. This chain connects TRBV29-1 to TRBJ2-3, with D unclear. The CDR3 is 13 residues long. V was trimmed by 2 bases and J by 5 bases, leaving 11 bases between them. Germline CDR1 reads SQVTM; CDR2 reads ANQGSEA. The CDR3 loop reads CSVERHYQDTQYF. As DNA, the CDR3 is TGCAGCGTTGAAAGACATTACCAAGATACGCAGTATTTT.

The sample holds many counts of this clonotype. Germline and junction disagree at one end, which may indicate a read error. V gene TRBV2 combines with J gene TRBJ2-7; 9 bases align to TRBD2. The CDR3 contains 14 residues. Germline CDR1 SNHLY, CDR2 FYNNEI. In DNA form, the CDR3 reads TGTGCCAGCAGTCAAGCGGGAGGTGTCTTCGAGCAGTACTTC. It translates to CASSQAGGVFEQYF.

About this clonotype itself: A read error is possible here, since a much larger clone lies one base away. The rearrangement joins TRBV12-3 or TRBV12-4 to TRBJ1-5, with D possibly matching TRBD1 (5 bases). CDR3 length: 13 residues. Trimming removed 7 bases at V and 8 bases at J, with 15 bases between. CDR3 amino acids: CASIPRVRKPQHF. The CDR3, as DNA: TGTGCCAGCATTCCCAGGGTGAGGAAGCCCCAGCATTTT.

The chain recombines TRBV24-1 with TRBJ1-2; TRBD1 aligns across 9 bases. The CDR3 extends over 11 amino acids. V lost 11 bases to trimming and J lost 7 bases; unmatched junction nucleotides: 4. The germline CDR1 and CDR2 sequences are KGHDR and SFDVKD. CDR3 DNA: TGTGCCAGACAGGGGGGGTCTGGCTACACCTTC. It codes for CARQGGSGYTF.

The CDR3 reads CASSLNPWGTGSTEAFF. Here the CDR3 DNA reads TGTGCCAGCAGCTTAAACCCCTGGGGGACAGGGTCGACTGAAGCTTTCTTT. This rearrangement joins TRBV7-8 to TRBJ1-1; TRBD1 aligns across 9 bases. The CDR3 is made up of 17 amino acids. J lost 5 bases, V lost 2 bases, and 12 bases had no gene match. In germline, CDR1 is SGHVS, CDR2 FQNEAQ. The full variable domain, its missing parts supplied by reference TRBV7-8 and TRBJ1-1, is GAGVSQSPRYKVAKRGQDVALRCDPISGHVSLFWYQQALGQGPEFLTYFQNEAQLDKSGLPSDRFFAERPEGSVSTLKIQRTQQEDSAVYLCASSLNPWGTGSTEAFFGQGTRLTVV.

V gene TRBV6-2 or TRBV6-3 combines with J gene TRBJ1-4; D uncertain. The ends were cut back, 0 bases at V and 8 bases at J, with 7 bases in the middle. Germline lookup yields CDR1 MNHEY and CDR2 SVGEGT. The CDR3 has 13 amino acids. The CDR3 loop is CASSYSEAEKLFF. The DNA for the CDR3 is TGTGCCAGCAGTTACTCGGAGGCGGAAAAACTGTTTTTT.

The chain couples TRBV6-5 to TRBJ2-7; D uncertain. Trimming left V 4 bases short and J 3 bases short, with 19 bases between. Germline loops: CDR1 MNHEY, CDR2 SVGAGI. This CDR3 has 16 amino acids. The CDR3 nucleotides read TGTGCCAGCAGTTGGATCCGGGCTAGGTCCTTCTACGAGCAGTACTTC. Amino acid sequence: CASSWIRARSFYEQYF.

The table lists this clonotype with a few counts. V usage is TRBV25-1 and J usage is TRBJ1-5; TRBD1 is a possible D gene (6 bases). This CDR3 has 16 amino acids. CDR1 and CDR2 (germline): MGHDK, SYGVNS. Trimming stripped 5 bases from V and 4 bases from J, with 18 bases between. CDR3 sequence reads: CASSLIWDTLNQPQHF. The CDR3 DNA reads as TGTGCCAGCAGTCTCATATGGGACACCCTTAATCAGCCCCAGCATTTT.